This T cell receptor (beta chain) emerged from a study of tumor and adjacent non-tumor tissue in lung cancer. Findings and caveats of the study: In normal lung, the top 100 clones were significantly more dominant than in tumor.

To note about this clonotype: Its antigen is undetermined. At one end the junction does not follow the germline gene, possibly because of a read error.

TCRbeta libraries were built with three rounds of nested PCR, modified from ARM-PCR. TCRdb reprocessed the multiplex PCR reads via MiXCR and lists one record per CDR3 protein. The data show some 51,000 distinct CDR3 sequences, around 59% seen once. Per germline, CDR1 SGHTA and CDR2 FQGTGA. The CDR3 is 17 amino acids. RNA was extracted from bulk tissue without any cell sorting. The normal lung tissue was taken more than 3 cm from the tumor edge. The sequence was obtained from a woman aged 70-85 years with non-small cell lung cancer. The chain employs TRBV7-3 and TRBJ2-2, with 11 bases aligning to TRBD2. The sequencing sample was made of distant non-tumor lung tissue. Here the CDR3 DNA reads TGTTACAGCAGCTTAACCCCTAGCGGGAGGAACACCGGGGAGCTGTCTTTT. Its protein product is CYSSLTPSGRNTGELSF. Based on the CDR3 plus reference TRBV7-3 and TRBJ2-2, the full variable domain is GAGVSQTPSNKVTEKGKYVELRCDPISGHTALYWYRQSLGQGPEFLIYFQGTGAADDSGLPNDRFFAVRPEGSVSTLKIQRTERGDSAVYLCYSSLTPSGRNTGELSFGEGSRLTVL.